The rows below give T cell receptor beta chains drawn from one sample of a study of blood T cell repertoires in COVID-19. Generated by immunoSEQ multiplex PCR, the TCRdb table keeps only in-frame clones and is missing some. This repertoire shows 450,000 to 600,000 clones, about 85% found once; its top ten account for 0.65% to 0.9%. Sequencing was performed on PBMCs or T cells enriched from blood (not recorded which). The receptors were gathered from a woman aged 18-30 years who had recovered from COVID-19. The CDR3 runs from the conserved cysteine through the conserved F or W. The order of the fields is D gene, clone size, J gene, CDR3 length, V gene, CDR3 protein, CDR3 DNA. A D gene is named only where the DNA matches it firmly. Size tells how often a clone was seen (once, few, many) or the class of an expanded clone, and some rows leave it out.

D: NA; size: once; J: TRBJ1-1; length: 14; V: TRBV27; CDR3: CASTPSGENTEAFF; DNA: TGTGCCAGCACCCCGTCGGGGGAGAACACTGAAGCTTTCTTT
D: TRBD1; size: NA; J: TRBJ1-5; length: 13; V: TRBV6-5; CDR3: CASTETGYQPQHF; DNA: TGTGCCAGCACAGAGACAGGGTACCAGCCCCAGCATTTT
D: TRBD1; size: NA; J: TRBJ2-7; length: 13; V: TRBV3-1/TRBV3-2; CDR3: CASSRMTGSEQYF; DNA: TGTGCCAGCAGCCGTATGACAGGGAGCGAGCAGTACTTC
D: TRBD2; size: once; J: TRBJ2-3; length: 15; V: TRBV28; CDR3: CASSHSSGGAWTQYF; DNA: TGTGCCAGCAGTCATTCTAGCGGGGGGGCATGGACGCAGTATTTT
D: TRBD1; size: NA; J: TRBJ2-5; length: 15; V: TRBV11-2; CDR3: CASGRQGAFQETQYF; DNA: TGTGCCAGCGGTCGACAGGGGGCCTTCCAAGAGACCCAGTACTTC
D: NA; size: few; J: TRBJ1-4; length: 12; V: TRBV5-4; CDR3: CASSSVDEKLFF; DNA: TGTGCCAGCAGCTCGGTGGATGAAAAACTGTTTTTT
D: TRBD1; size: NA; J: TRBJ1-2; length: 15; V: TRBV19; CDR3: CASSRQGLINYGYTF; DNA: TGTGCCAGTAGTCGACAGGGGCTTATCAACTATGGCTACACCTTC
D: TRBD1; size: NA; J: TRBJ1-1; length: 14; V: TRBV5-1; CDR3: CASSPLTGMGEAFF; DNA: TGCGCCAGCAGCCCGTTGACAGGGATGGGTGAAGCTTTCTTT
D: TRBD1; size: NA; J: TRBJ1-2; length: 15; V: TRBV18; CDR3: CASSYGQAESYGYTF; DNA: TGTGCCAGCTCGTATGGACAGGCGGAAAGTTATGGCTACACCTTC
D: NA; size: NA; J: TRBJ1-2; length: 13; V: TRBV5-6; CDR3: CASSLGVQGGYTF; DNA: TGTGCCAGCAGCTTGGGTGTCCAGGGCGGCTACACCTTC
D: TRBD2; size: NA; J: TRBJ2-1; length: 15; V: TRBV5-1; CDR3: CASSLGLAGANEQFF; DNA: TGCGCCAGCAGCTTGGGACTAGCGGGGGCGAATGAGCAGTTCTTC
D: TRBD1; size: NA; J: TRBJ2-2; length: 15; V: TRBV2; CDR3: CAIIGTGTGTGELFF; DNA: TGTGCCATTATCGGGACAGGGACTGGCACCGGGGAGCTGTTTTTT
D: TRBD2; size: NA; J: TRBJ2-3; length: 16; V: TRBV18; CDR3: CASSPNSGEGTDTQYF; DNA: TGTGCCAGCTCACCAAATTCGGGGGAGGGGACAGATACGCAGTATTTT
D: NA; size: NA; J: TRBJ2-2; length: 15; V: TRBV28; CDR3: CASIHAGPLTGELFF; DNA: TGTGCCAGCATCCATGCTGGGCCCCTCACCGGGGAGCTGTTTTTT
D: TRBD1; size: NA; J: TRBJ1-2; length: 15; V: TRBV5-6; CDR3: CASSLTLDREDGYTF; DNA: TGTGCCAGCAGCTTAACACTGGACAGGGAGGATGGCTACACCTTC
D: NA; size: NA; J: TRBJ1-5; length: 15; V: TRBV2; CDR3: CASNPWTASNQPQHF; DNA: TGTGCCAGCAATCCGTGGACAGCAAGCAATCAGCCCCAGCATTTT
D: NA; size: NA; J: TRBJ2-3; length: 16; V: TRBV4-1; CDR3: CASSSSRGWSTDTQYF; DNA: TGCGCCAGCAGCTCGTCTCGGGGGTGGAGCACAGATACGCAGTATTTT
D: NA; size: NA; J: TRBJ2-4; length: 17; V: TRBV30; CDR3: CAWSPDRYFLAKNIQYF; DNA: TGTGCCTGGAGTCCTGACAGATACTTCTTAGCCAAAAACATTCAGTACTTC
D: TRBD1; size: NA; J: TRBJ1-5; length: 13; V: TRBV19; CDR3: CASRGTGNQPQHF; DNA: TGTGCCAGTAGAGGGACAGGCAATCAGCCCCAGCATTTT
D: NA; size: NA; J: TRBJ1-1; length: 15; V: TRBV19; CDR3: CASSPRRMANTEAFF; DNA: TGTGCCAGTAGTCCCCGGAGAATGGCTAACACTGAAGCTTTCTTT
D: NA; size: NA; J: TRBJ2-3; length: 15; V: TRBV9; CDR3: CASSVVPNRADTQYF; DNA: TGTGCCAGCAGCGTAGTCCCTAACAGAGCAGATACGCAGTATTTT
D: NA; size: NA; J: TRBJ1-2; length: 13; V: TRBV28; CDR3: CASSLGGAGGYTF; DNA: TGTGCCAGCAGTTTAGGGGGCGCCGGAGGCTACACCTTC
D: NA; size: NA; J: TRBJ2-5; length: 15; V: TRBV6-5; CDR3: CASSYSIRGLETQYF; DNA: TGTGCCAGCAGTTACTCGATTAGGGGCTTGGAGACCCAGTACTTC